Below, one TCR beta chain is given with its context. What it recognizes is unknown. This sample is part of a study of T cells after yellow fever vaccination. Whole-study context: Fractions of limited cellularity were prepared by means of SMART-Seq v4 Ultra Low Input.

The V end lost 0 bases, the J end lost 5 bases, and 4 bases lay between the germline ends. The CDR3 has 13 amino acids. The germline V gene has CDR1 LNHNV and CDR2 YYDKDF (reference sequence). Study observations and caveats: The secondary response showed a weaker magnitude and a faster peak, day 5 versus 15.

From the 5' RACE reads, TCRdb called clonotypes with MiXCR, one entry per CDR3 protein. The table lists roughly 400,000 distinct CDR3 sequences, 15% to 20% of them singletons. The sequence came from a man aged 18 to 29 who received the YFV17D yellow fever vaccine. V and J are TRBV15 and TRBJ1-4; unclear D gene. The sample in question was PBMCs, obtained before the yellow fever booster vaccination. DNA of the CDR3: TGTGCCACCAGCAGAGATGGGAATGAAAAACTGTTTTTT. Translation gives CATSRDGNEKLFF.